This T cell receptor beta chain comes out of a study of tissue T cells after allogeneic stem cell transplantation. Overall study results and limits: TCR repertoires tracked anatomic similarity, regardless of disease or transplant status. Which tissue TCRs were alloreactive or antigen-specific was not determined. Some clones might be persisting host cells.

The time point was: mouse harvest day 14 after allogeneic transplant. Mouse grafts combined 10^7 T-cell-depleted bone marrow cells with 10^6 splenic CD5+ T cells. This mouse GVHD model was MHC-mismatched B6 to BALB/c, profiled day 7 or 14. CDR3 sequences, V/J genes, frequencies and template counts came from survey-depth TCRbeta sequencing. Libraries were prepared by immunoSEQ multiplex PCR; TCRdb keeps only in-frame clonotypes and omits some of them. The sample has some 8,000 clones; more than 35% are singletons. Trimming removed 0 bases from V and 0 bases from J; junction bases left unmatched: 1. This CDR3 spans 15 amino acids. CDR1 and CDR2 from the germline V gene are KGHPV and FQNQEV (reference sequence). This clone is categorized as medium-sized (0.01 to 0.1%). The antigen remains undetermined. Genes here carry mouse names. The CDR3 goes on 1 residue after the read ends, and that part is filled in from the germline J gene.

The gene calls are TRBV26 and TRBJ2-7; 8 bases fit TRBD1. The sequence was collected from a female BALB/c mouse given C57BL/6 T cells with graft-versus-host disease after an allogeneic hematopoietic cell transplant. Sequenced material: skin. The CDR3: CASSLSTGGSYEQYF. The DNA read from the CDR3 is TGTGCCAGCAGTCTGTCAACAGGGGGCTCCTATGAACAGTAC.